This TCR beta chain appears in the sequencing data of a study of identifying expanded T cells in peripheral blood (dated by TCRdb to the late 2010s). Background on the whole study: Technical replicates were generated by sequencing separate aliquots of the same genomic DNA pool, with four replicates compared pairwise. Summary of the overall study and its limitations: Variance in clone template counts between approximately two-week samples significantly increased with total template count across all healthy donors. The beta-binomial model significantly reduced the number of clones called differentially abundant and the false-positive rate across all healthy-donor time intervals. Around 1.3 differentially abundant clones were flagged by the binomial model between technical replicates, whereas about 16 and 20 were flagged over two weeks and four weeks, respectively. It was expected by the authors that biological variance in healthy repertoires might increase further over much longer intervals, such as months to years.

Remarks on this clone: The target of this receptor is not known. It has no much larger one-base neighbor in the sample; base qualities were not kept.

TCRbeta CDR3 regions were profiled with the immunoSEQ Assay using bias-controlled multiplex PCR amplification of genomic DNA. In the authors' own workflow: The absolute abundance of each unique TCRbeta CDR3 region was quantified after sequences were collapsed and filtered. Differential abundance was tested with two models: a binomial (Fisher-equivalent) model and a beta-binomial model that adds time-dependent variance fitted from healthy donors. Any clone with fewer than 5 combined templates was excluded, and a clone was called differentially abundant if its Benjamini-Hochberg FDR was below 0.01. In the beta-binomial model, variance was expressed as a function of the total template count across the two samples, in the form v = (b*log(k)+a)^2. Not all clones reach the TCRdb copy of this immuneACCESS table, which keeps in-frame sequences only. Checked studies attribute under half of the gap to unresolved V genes and leave the rest unexplained. The V and J calls and the clone size are those of that table, but D and trimming were determined from the DNA. The sample table holds about 130,000 clones, of which roughly 90% were seen once. The ten largest clones add up to 8.4% of the sample.

During the collection period, no immune events, such as infections, were documented for the healthy donors. To calibrate time-dependent variance in a beta-binomial model of T-cell clone differential abundance, blood repertoires from healthy donors were used as a training cohort. The training cohort was composed of roughly 10 healthy donors, 3 female and 7 male. An age range of roughly 25 to 70 years, with an average of 43 years, was recorded for the donors. Obtained from a commercial supplier, whole blood was collected from each healthy donor at three time points set around 2 weeks apart. For immunosequencing, genomic DNA was extracted from whole blood that had not been sorted. CDR1 SGHRS and CDR2 YFSETQ were looked up in the germline V gene. The CDR3 sequence holds 16 residues, the cysteine and phenylalanine included. The only DNA kept is the CDR3, 48 bases in frame from the first base. V lost 2 bases and J lost 4 bases; the stretch between them is 15 bases long.

The specimen was blood. The TCR originated in a person aged 18 to 75 in good health. Recombination connected TRBV5-1 to TRBJ2-2, with the D gene call left open. The nucleotide sequence is TGCGCCAGCAGCTTCTGGGGTCGGGCGAGCACCGGGGAGCTGTTTTTT. The resulting protein is CASSFWGRASTGELFF.